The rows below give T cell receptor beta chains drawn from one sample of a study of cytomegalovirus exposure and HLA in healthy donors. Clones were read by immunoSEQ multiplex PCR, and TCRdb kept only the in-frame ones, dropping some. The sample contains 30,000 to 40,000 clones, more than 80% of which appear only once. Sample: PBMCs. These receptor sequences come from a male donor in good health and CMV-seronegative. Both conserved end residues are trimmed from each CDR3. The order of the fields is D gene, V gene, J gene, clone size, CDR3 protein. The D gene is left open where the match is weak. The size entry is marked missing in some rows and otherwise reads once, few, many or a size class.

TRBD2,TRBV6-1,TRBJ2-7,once,ASSSTSGASYEQY
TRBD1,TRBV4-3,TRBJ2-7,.,ASSQVQGAVEQY
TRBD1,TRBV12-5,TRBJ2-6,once,ASGLDGDRGMSGANVLT
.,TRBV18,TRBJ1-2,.,ASSPDGGLLNGYT
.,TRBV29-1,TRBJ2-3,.,SVGTDSTDTQY
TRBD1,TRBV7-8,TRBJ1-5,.,ASSQSGTGHNQPQH
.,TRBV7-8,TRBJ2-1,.,ASSLALSLAGPGSYNEQF
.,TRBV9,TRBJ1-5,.,ASSVDSSNQPQH
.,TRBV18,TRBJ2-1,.,ASSRSTDEQF
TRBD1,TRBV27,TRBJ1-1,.,ASSLFSTGGTEAF
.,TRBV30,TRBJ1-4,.,AWTGTLNEKLF
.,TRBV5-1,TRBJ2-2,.,ASSLVPSVNTGELF
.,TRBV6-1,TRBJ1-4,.,AGGRGQNEKLF
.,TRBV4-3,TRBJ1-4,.,ASSQATGGSSNEKLF
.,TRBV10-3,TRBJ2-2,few,AISFTAGELF
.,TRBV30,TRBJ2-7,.,AWSVDSRSSYEQY
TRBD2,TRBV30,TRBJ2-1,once,AWSTGTSGGANEQF
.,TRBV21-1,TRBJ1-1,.,ASSKAVQNTEAF
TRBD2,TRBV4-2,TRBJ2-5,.,ASSPRTSGDQETQY
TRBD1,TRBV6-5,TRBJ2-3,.,ASSYSGTGRTDTQY
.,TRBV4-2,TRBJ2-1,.,ASRERAGLGAYNEQF
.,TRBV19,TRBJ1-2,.,ASSIAGEAYGYT
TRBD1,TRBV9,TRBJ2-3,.,ASSLSGGSTDTQY
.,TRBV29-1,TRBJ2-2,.,SVDPRGDTGELF
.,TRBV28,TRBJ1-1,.,ASSLPQGTWTEAF
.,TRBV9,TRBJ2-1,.,ASSVEPQSYNEQF
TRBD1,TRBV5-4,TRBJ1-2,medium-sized,ASTVDRRGYT
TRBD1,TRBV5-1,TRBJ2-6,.,ASSLEQGVGANVLT
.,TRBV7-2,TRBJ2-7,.,ASTRDSGYEQY
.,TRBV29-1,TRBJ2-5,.,SGSSGQTRQETQY
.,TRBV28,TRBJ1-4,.,ASSYTDNEKLF
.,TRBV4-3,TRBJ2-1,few,ASSQVGLALDNEQF
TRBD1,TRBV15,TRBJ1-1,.,ATSREGQGNTEAF
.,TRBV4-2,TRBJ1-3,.,ASSQDAGRDGNTIY
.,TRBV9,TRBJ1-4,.,ASSVNSLNEKLF
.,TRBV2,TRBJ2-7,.,ASSDVFTYEQY
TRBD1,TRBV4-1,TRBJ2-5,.,ASSPTGGRGQETQY
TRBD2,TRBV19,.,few,ASSTRTSGASYEQY
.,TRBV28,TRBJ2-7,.,ASSLAPETGNEQY
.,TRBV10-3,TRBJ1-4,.,AISEHSPNEKLF
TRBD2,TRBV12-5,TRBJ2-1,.,ASGFGLAGRLSSYNEQF
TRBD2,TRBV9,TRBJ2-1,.,ASSVVGLADLTRDNNEQF
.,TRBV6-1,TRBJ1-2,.,ASSEEAAGGYT
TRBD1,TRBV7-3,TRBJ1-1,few,ASSSAGGAGGAF
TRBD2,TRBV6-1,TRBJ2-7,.,ASGFGGASYEQY
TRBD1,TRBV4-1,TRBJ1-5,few,ASSQGMGDSQH
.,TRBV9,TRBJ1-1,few,ASSAPPNLGGTEAF
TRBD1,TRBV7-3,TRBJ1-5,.,ASSCPQGWYQPQH
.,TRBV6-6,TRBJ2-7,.,ASSSDKYYEQY
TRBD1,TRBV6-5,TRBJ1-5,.,ASRFTGGDQPQH
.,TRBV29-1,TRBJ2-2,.,SVEVIGRGAGELF
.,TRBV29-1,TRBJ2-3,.,SVDKGWKDTQY
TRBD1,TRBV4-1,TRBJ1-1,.,ASSLGQGNTEAF
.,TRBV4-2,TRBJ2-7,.,ASSQADREQY
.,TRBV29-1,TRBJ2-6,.,SVDPGFGGANVLT
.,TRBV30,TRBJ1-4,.,AWRGQPNEKLF
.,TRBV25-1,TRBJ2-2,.,ASTKPGAGSTGELF
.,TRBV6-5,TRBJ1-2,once,ASSSGYNYGYT
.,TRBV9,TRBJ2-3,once,ASSPYAGDSPPDTQY